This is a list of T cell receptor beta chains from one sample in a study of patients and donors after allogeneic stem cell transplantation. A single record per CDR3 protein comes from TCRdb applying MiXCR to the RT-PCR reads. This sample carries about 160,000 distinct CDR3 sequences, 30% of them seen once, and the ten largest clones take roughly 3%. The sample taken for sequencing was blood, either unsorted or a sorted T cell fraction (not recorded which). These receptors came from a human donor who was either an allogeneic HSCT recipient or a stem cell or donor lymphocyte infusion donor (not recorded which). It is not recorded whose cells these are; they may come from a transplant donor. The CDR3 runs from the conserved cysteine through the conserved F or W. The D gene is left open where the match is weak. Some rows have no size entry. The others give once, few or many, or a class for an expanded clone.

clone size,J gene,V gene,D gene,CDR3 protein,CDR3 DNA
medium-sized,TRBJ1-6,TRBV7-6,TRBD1,CASSAQGITSPLHF,TGTGCCAGCAGCGCACAGGGGATTACTTCACCCCTCCACTTT
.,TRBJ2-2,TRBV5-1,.,CASRRPGPPNTGELFF,TGCGCCAGCAGGAGACCGGGACCGCCGAACACCGGGGAGCTGTTTTTT
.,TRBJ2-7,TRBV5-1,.,CASSSQPPTSYEQYF,TGCGCCAGCAGCTCGCAGCCCCCCACGAGCTACGAGCAGTACTTC
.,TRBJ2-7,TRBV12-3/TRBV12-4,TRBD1,CASSYSGTAYYEQYF,TGTGCCAGCAGCTATTCCGGGACAGCCTACTACGAGCAGTACTTC
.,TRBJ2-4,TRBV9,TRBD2,CASSVEDTSSGPAKNIQYF,TGTGCCAGCAGCGTAGAAGACACCTCTAGCGGCCCGGCCAAAAACATTCAGTACTTC
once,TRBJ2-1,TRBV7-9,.,CASSPRWDGEQFF,TGTGCCAGCAGCCCTAGGTGGGACGGTGAGCAGTTCTTC
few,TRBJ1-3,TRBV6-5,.,CASSYSTQLSGNTIYF,TGTGCCAGCAGTTACTCGACACAGCTCTCTGGAAACACCATATATTTT
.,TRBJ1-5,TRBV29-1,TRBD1,CSVASGTGGKNQPQHF,TGCAGCGTTGCGTCCGGGACAGGGGGAAAAAATCAGCCCCAGCATTTT
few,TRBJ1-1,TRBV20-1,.,CSAPGTGEAFF,TGCAGTGCTCCTGGGACGGGTGAAGCTTTCTTT
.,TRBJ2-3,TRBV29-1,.,CSAEAILTDTQYF,TGCAGCGCTGAAGCCATCCTCACAGATACGCAGTATTTT
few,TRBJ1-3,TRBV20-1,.,CSALYSGNTIYF,TGCAGTGCTTTATATTCTGGAAACACCATATATTTT
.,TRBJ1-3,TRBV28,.,CASRLILSDSYSGNTIYF,TGTGCCAGCAGACTTATCCTTTCAGACAGCTACTCTGGAAACACCATATATTTT
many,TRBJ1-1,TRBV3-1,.,CASSSLGGVRTEAFF,TGTGCCAGCAGCTCCCTGGGTGGGGTTCGCACTGAAGCTTTCTTT
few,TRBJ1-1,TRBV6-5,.,CASRLERGKSEAFF,TGTGCCAGCAGGCTCGAGCGGGGGAAGTCTGAAGCTTTCTTT
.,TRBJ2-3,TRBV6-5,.,CASSYYPPGAPSTDTQYF,TGTGCCAGCAGTTACTACCCCCCGGGAGCCCCTAGCACAGATACGCAGTATTTT
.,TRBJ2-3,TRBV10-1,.,CASATGQSLRDTQYF,TGCGCCAGCGCTACCGGACAGTCCCTAAGGGATACGCAGTATTTT
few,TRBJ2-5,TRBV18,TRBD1,CASSPLGTAQETQYF,TGTGCCAGCTCACCACTTGGGACAGCCCAAGAGACCCAGTACTTC
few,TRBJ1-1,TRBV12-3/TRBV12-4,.,CASSFAGPTEAFF,TGTGCCAGCAGTTTTGCGGGCCCCACTGAAGCTTTCTTT
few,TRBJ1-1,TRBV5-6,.,CASSLGHWNTEAFF,TGTGCCAGCAGCTTGGGACATTGGAACACTGAAGCTTTCTTT
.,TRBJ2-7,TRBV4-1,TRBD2,CVSSQLAGEVPYEQYF,TGCGTCAGCAGCCAACTAGCGGGAGAGGTACCCTACGAGCAGTACTTC
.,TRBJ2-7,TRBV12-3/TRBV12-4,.,CASSSPSYEQYF,TGTGCCAGCAGTTCCCCTTCCTACGAGCAGTACTTC
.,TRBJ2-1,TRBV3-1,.,CASSQGHRSYNEQFF,TGTGCCAGCAGCCAAGGGCACCGCTCCTACAATGAGCAGTTCTTC
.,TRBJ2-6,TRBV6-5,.,CASSYSPGSGANVLTF,TGTGCCAGCAGTTACTCTCCGGGCTCTGGGGCCAACGTCCTGACTTTC
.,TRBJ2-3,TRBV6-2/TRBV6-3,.,CASNMAGGDTQYF,TGTGCCAGCAACATGGCCGGCGGAGATACGCAGTATTTT
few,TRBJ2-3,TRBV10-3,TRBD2,CAISELAETDTQYF,TGTGCCATCAGTGAACTAGCGGAAACAGATACGCAGTATTTT
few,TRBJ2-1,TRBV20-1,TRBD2,CSARAGGPTNEQFF,TGCAGTGCTAGAGCGGGAGGGCCTACCAATGAGCAGTTCTTC
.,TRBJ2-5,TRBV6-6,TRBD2,CASSPLAEQETQYF,TGTGCCAGCAGCCCACTAGCGGAACAAGAGACCCAGTACTTC
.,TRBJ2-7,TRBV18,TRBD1,CASSAGTGTYEQYF,TGTGCCAGCTCCGCCGGGACAGGGACCTACGAGCAGTACTTC
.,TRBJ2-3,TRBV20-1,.,CSARERTDTQYF,TGCAGTGCTAGAGAAAGGACAGATACGCAGTATTTT
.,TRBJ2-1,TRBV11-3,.,CASSLVSGSANEQFF,TGTGCCAGCAGCTTGGTGAGCGGGTCAGCGAATGAGCAGTTCTTC
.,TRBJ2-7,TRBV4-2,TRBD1,CASSQDRDRVCEQYF,TGTGCCAGCAGCCAAGATAGGGACAGGGTGTGCGAGCAGTACTTC
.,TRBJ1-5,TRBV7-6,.,CASSPMGVHRRNQPQHF,TGTGCCAGCAGCCCAATGGGGGTCCACAGGCGCAATCAGCCCCAGCATTTT
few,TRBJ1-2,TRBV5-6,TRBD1,CASSWTGSNGYTF,TGTGCCAGCAGCTGGACAGGGTCTAATGGCTACACCTTC
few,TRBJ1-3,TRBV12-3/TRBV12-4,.,CASSLAGGFSGNTIYF,TGTGCCAGCAGTTTAGCTGGGGGCTTCTCTGGAAACACCATATATTTT
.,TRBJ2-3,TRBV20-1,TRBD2,CSARDGASGTDTQYF,TGCAGTGCTAGAGATGGGGCTAGCGGGACAGATACGCAGTATTTT
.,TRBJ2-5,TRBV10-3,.,CAIGSGVQETQYF,TGTGCCATCGGAAGCGGAGTCCAAGAGACCCAGTACTTC
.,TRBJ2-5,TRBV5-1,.,CASSLQGRAQETQYF,TGCGCCAGCAGCTTGCAGGGGCGGGCTCAAGAGACCCAGTACTTC
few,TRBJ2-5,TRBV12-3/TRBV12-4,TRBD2,CASRISGGKETQYF,TGTGCCAGCAGGATTAGCGGGGGAAAAGAGACCCAGTACTTC
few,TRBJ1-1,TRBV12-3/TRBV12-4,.,CASTIQGGGAFF,TGTGCCAGCACCATTCAGGGAGGGGGAGCTTTCTTT
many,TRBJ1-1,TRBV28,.,CASRPGHLEAFF,TGTGCCAGCAGGCCGGGACACCTCGAAGCTTTCTTT
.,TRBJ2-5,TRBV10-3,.,CAISGAQETQYF,TGTGCCATCAGCGGGGCGCAAGAGACCCAGTACTTC
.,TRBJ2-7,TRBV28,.,CASSTYSSYEQYF,TGTGCCAGCAGTACGTATAGCTCCTACGAGCAGTACTTC
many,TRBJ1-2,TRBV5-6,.,CASSQGFGGYTF,TGTGCCAGCAGCCAGGGGTTTGGGGGCTACACCTTC
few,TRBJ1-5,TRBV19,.,CASSKAVLSNQPQHF,TGTGCCAGTAGTAAGGCGGTACTTAGCAATCAGCCCCAGCATTTT
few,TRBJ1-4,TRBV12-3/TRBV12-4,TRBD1,CASSTFGTGETATNEKLFF,TGTGCCAGCAGTACCTTCGGGACAGGGGAGACTGCAACTAATGAAAAACTGTTTTTT
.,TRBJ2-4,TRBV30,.,CAWSPSKQIAKNIQYF,TGTGCCTGGAGTCCATCGAAACAGATAGCCAAAAACATTCAGTACTTC
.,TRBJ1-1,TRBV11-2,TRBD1,CASRTYYRDRAIPLNTEAFF,TGTGCCAGCAGGACTTATTACCGGGACAGGGCCATTCCCCTGAACACTGAAGCTTTCTTT
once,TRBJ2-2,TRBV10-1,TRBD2,CATEGLNTGELFF,TGCGCCACCGAGGGACTAAACACCGGGGAGCTGTTTTTT
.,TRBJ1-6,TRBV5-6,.,CASSLGQTAYNSPLHF,TGTGCCAGCAGCTTAGGACAGACTGCCTATAATTCACCCCTCCACTTT
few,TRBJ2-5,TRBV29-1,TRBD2,CSVTSGPQETQYF,TGCAGCGTTACTAGCGGTCCCCAAGAGACCCAGTACTTC
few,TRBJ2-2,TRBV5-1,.,CASSGRQDTGELFF,TGCGCCAGCAGCGGCCGACAGGACACCGGGGAGCTGTTTTTT
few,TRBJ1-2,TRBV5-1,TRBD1,CASSLVGTDANYGYTF,TGCGCCAGCAGCTTGGTGGGGACAGATGCTAACTATGGCTACACCTTC
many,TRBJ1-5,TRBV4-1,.,CASSQEVHQPQHF,TGCGCCAGCAGCCAAGAAGTACATCAGCCCCAGCATTTT
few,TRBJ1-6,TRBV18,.,CASSPVSTGSPLHF,TGTGCCAGCTCACCGGTTTCTACAGGGTCTCCCCTCCACTTT